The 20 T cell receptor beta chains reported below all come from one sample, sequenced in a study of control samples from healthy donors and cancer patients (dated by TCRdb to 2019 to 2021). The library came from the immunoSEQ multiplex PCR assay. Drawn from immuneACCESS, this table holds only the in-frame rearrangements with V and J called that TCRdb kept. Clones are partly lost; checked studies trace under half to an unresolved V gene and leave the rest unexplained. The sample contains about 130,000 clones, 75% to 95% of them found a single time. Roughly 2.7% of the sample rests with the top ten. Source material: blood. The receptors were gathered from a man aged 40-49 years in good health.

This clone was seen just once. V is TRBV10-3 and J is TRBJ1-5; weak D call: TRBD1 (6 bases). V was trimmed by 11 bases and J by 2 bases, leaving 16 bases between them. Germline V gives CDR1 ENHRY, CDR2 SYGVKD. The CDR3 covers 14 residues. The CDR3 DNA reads TGTGCCTCAAACAGGGACGGAGGCAATCAGCCCCAGCATTTT. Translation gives CASNRDGGNQPQHF.

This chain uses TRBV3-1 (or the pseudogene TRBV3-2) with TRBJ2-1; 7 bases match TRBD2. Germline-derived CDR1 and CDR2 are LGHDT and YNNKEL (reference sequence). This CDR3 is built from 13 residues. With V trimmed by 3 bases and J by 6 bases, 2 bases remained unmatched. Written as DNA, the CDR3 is TGTGCCAGCAGCCAGCGGGGGACCAATGAGCAGTTCTTC. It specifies CASSQRGTNEQFF.

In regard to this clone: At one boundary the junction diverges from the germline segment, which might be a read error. CDR3 nucleotide sequence: TGTGCCTGGAGTGCCCTCAGGGGAAACATTCGGTACTTC. Its protein is CAWSALRGNIRYF. The genes are TRBV30 and TRBJ2-4; D is possibly TRBD1 (6 bases). Looked up from germline, CDR1 is GTSNPN and CDR2 is SVGIG (reference sequence). This CDR3 comprises 13 residues. Complete variable domain (other parts from reference TRBV30 and TRBJ2-4): SQTIHQWPATLVQPVGSPLSLECTVEGTSNPNLYWYRQAAGRGLQLLFYSVGIGQISSEVPQNLSASRPQDRQFILSSKKLLLSDSGFYLCAWSALRGNIRYFGAGTRLSVL.

CDR3 sequence reads: CASSYQSWNTQYF. CDR3 nucleotides: TGTGCCAGCAGCTACCAGTCATGGAATACGCAGTATTTT. The chain uses TRBV6-5 and TRBJ2-3; no reliable D call. The CDR3 covers 13 residues. Trimming took 6 bases from V and 7 from J, leaving 14 bases between them. Germline CDR1 is MNHEY and CDR2 is SVGAGI.

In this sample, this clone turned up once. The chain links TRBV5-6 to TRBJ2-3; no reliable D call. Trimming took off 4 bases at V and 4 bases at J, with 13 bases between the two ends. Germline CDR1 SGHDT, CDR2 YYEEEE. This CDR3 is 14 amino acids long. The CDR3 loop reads CASSPLLFPDTQYF. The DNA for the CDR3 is TGTGCCAGCAGCCCGCTCCTCTTCCCAGATACGCAGTATTTT.

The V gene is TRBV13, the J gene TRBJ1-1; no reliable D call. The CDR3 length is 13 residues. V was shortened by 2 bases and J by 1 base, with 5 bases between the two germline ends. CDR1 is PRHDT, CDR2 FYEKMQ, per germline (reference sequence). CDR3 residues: CASSLNRNTEAFF. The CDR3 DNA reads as TGTGCCAGCAGCTTAAACAGGAACACTGAAGCTTTCTTT.

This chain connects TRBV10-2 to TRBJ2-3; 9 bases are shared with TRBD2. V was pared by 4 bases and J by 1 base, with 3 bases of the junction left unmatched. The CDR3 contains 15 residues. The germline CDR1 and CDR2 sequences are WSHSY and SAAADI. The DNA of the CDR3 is TGCGCCAGCAGTGGTCCTAGCGGGGGCACAGATACGCAGTATTTT. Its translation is CASSGPSGGTDTQYF.

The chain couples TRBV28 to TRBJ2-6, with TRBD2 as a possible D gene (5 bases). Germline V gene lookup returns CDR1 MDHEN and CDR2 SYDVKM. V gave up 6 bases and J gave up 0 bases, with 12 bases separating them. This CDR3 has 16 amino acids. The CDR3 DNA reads TGTGCCAGCAGCCCTAGCCAAGGCTCTGGGGCCAACGTCCTGACTTTC. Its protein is CASSPSQGSGANVLTF.

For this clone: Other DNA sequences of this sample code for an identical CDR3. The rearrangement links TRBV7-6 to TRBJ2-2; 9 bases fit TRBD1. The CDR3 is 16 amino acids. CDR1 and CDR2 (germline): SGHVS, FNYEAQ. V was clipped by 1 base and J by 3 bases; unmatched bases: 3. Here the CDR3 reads CASSLEQGAYTGELFF. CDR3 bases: TGTGCCAGCAGCTTAGAACAGGGGGCTTACACCGGGGAGCTGTTTTTT. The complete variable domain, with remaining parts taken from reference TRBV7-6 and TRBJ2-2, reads GAGVSQSPRYKVTKRGQDVALRCDPISGHVSLYWYRQALGQGPEFLTYFNYEAQQDKSGLPNDRFSAERPEGSISTLTIQRTEQRDSAMYRCASSLEQGAYTGELFFGEGSRLTVL.

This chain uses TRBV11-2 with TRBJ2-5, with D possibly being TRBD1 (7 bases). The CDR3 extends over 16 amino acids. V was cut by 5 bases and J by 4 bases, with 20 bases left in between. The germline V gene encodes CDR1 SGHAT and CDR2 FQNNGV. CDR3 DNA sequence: TGTGCCAGCAGCAGCCGATCGGAGGGGGCCCTAGAGACCCAGTACTTC. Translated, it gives CASSSRSEGALETQYF.

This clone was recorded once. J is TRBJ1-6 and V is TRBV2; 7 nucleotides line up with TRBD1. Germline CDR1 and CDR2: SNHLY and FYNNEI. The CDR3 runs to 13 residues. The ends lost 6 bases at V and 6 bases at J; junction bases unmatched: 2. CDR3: CASRGQTNSPLHF. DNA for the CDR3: TGTGCCAGCAGGGGACAGACTAATTCACCCCTCCACTTT.

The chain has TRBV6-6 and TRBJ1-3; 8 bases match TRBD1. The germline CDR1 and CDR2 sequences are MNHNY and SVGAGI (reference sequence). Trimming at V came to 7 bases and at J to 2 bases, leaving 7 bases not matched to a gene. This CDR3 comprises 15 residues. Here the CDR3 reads CASNPNRGAGNTIYF. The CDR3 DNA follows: TGTGCCAGCAATCCAAACAGGGGGGCTGGAAACACCATATATTTT.

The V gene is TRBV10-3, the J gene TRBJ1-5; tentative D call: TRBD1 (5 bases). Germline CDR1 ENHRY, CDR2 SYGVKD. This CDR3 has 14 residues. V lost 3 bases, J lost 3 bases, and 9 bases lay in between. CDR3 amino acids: CAISESGPNQPQHF. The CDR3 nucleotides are TGTGCCATCAGTGAATCAGGGCCCAATCAGCCCCAGCATTTT.

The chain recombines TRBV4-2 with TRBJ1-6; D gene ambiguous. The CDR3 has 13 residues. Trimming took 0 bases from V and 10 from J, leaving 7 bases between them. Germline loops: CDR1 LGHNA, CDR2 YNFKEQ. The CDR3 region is CASSQDNYSPLHF. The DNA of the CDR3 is TGTGCCAGCAGCCAAGATAATTACTCACCCCTCCACTTT.

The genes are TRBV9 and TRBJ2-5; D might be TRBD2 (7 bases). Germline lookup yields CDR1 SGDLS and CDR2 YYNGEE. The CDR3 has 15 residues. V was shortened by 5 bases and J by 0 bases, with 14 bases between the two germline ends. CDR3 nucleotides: TGTGCCAGCAGTAGGGGGGGCGCTTACCAAGAGACCCAGTACTTC. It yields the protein CASSRGGAYQETQYF.

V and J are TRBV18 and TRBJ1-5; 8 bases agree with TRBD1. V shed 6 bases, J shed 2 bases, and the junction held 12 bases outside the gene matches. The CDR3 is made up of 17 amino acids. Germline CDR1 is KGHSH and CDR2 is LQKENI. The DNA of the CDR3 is TGTGCCAGCTCTCTTGGACAGGGCCTTCAGGGCAATCAGCCCCAGCATTTT. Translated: CASSLGQGLQGNQPQHF.

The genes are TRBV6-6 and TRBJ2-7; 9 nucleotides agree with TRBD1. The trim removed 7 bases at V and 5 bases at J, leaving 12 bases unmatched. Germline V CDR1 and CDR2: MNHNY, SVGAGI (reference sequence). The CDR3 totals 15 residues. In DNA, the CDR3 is TGTGCCAGCACTCGCTCGGGGACAGGGCCTAACGAGCAGTACTTC. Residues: CASTRSGTGPNEQYF.

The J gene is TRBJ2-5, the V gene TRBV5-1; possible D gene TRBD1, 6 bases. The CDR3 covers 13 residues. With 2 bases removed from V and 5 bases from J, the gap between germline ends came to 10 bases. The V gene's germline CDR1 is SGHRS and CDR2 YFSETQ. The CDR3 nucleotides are TGCGCCAGCAGCTTCTCAGGGGCGGAGACCCAGTACTTC. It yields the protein CASSFSGAETQYF.

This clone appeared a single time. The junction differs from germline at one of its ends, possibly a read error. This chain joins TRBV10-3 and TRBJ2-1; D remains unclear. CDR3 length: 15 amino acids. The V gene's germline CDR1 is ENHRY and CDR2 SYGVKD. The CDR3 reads CATSESAYSYNEQFF. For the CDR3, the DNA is TGTGCCACCAGTGAGTCCGCATACTCCTACAATGAGCAGTTCTTC.

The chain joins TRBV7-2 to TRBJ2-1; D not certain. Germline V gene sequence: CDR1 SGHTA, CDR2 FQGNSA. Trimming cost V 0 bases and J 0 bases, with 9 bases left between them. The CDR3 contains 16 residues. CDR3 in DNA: TGTGCCAGCAGCTTAGCCAGCCTAGACTCCTACAATGAGCAGTTCTTC. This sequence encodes CASSLASLDSYNEQFF.